This T cell receptor (beta chain) was obtained from a study of blood T cell repertoires in COVID-19. Trimming took 6 bases from V and 1 from J, leaving 9 bases between them. The CDR3 totals 13 residues. Germline values: CDR1 MNHEY, CDR2 SVGAGI. Data came from immunoSEQ multiplex PCR; TCRdb stores just in-frame clones and leaves some out. The sample records 300,000 to 400,000 clones, over 80% being singletons. This clonotype originated in a man aged 25 to 45 who had recovered from COVID-19. Material: PBMCs or T cells enriched from blood (not recorded which). V is TRBV6-5 and J is TRBJ1-2, with a weak D call TRBD1 (6 bases). CDR3 residues: CASSSDSNYGYTF. The CDR3 DNA is TGTGCCAGCAGCTCGGACAGTAACTATGGCTACACCTTC.